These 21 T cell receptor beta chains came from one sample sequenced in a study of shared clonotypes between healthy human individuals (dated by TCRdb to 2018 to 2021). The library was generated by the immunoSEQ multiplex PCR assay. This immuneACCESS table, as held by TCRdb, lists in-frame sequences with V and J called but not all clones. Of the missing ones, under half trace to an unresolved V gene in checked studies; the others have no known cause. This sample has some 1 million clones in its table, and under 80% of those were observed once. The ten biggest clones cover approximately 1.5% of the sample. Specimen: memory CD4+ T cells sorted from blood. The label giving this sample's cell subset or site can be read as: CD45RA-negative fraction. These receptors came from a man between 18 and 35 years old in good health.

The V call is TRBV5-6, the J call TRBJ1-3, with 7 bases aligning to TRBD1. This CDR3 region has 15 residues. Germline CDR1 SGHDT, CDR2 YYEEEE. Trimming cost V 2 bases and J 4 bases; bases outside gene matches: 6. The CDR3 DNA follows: TGTGCCAGCAGCTTCGTGACAGGGCTCGGAAACACCATATATTTT. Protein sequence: CASSFVTGLGNTIYF.

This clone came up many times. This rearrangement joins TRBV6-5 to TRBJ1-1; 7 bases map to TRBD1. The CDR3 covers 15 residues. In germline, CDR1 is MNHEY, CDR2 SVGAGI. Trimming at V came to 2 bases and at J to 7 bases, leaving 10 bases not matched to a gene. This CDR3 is CASSYVHTGAVEAFF. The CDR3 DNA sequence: TGTGCCAGCAGTTACGTCCACACAGGGGCGGTTGAAGCTTTCTTT.

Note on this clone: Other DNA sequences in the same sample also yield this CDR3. CDR3 bases: TGCGCCAGCAGCTTGGTCGGGAACTATGGCTACACCTTC. Translated, it gives CASSLVGNYGYTF. The V and J genes are TRBV5-1 and TRBJ1-2; no reliable D call. The CDR3 runs to 13 residues. Germline V gene data show CDR1 as SGHRS and CDR2 as YFSETQ. V lost 0 bases, J lost 2 bases, and 5 bases lay in between.

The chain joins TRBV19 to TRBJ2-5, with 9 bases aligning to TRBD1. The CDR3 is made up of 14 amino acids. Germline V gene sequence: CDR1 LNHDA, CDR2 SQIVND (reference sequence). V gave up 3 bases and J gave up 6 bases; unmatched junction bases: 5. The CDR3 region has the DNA TGTGCCAGTAGTATGGGTCACAGGGGGCAGACCCAGTACTTC. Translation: CASSMGHRGQTQYF. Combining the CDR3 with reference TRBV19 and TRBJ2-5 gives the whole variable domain DGGITQSPKYLFRKEGQNVTLSCEQNLNHDAMYWYRQDPGQGLRLIYYSQIVNDFQKGDIAEGYSVSREKKESFPLTVTSAQKNPTAFYLCASSMGHRGQTQYFGPGTRLLVL.

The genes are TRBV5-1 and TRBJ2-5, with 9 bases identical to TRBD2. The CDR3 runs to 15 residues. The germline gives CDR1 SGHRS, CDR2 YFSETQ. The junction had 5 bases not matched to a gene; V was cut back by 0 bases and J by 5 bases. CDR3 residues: CASSLVLAGMETQYF. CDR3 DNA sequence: TGCGCCAGCAGCTTGGTTCTAGCGGGGATGGAGACCCAGTACTTC.

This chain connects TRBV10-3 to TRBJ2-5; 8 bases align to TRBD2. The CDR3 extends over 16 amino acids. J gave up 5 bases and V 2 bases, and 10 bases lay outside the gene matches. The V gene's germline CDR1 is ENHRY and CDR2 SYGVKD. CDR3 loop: CAISEAGAGAQETQYF. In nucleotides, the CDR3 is TGTGCCATCAGTGAGGCTGGAGCGGGAGCGCAGGAGACCCAGTACTTC.

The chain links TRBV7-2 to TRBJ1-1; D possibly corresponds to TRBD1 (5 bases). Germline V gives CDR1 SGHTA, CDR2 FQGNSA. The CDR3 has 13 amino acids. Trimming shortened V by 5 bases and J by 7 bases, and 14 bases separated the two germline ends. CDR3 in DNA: TGTGCCAGCAGCGCTCAGGGAGGTCTTGAAGCTTTCTTT. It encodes CASSAQGGLEAFF.

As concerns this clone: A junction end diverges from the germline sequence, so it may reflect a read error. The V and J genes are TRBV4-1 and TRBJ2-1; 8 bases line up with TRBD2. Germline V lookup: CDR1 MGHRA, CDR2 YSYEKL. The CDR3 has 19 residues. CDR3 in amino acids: CARSQDYGGGRPTYNEQFF. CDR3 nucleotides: TGCGCCCGCAGCCAAGATTACGGGGGGGGGCGGCCGACCTACAATGAGCAGTTCTTC.

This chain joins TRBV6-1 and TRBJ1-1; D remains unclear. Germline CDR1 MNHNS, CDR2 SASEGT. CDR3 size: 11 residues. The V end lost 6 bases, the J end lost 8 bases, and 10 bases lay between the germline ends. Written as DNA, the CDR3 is TGTGCCAGCAGCTATTGGGCGGAAGCTTTCTTT. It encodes CASSYWAEAFF.

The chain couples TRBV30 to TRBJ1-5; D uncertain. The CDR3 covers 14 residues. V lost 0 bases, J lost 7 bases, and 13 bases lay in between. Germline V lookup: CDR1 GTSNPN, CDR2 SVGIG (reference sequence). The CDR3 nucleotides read TGTGCCTGGAGTGTACTTAATTGGGAGCAGCCCCAGCATTTT. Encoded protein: CAWSVLNWEQPQHF.

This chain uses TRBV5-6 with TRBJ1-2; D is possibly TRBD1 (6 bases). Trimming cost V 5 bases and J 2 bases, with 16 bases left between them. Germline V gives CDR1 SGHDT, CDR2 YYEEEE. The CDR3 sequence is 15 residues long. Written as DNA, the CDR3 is TGTGCCAGCAGACCCCAGGGGCTGTCAAACTATGGCTACACCTTC. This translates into CASRPQGLSNYGYTF.

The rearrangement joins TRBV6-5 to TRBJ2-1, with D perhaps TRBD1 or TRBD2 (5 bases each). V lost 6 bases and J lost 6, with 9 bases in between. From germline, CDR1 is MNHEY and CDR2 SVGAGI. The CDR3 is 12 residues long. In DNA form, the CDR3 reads TGTGCCAGCAGCCGGGACCCCAATGAGCAGTTCTTC. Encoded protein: CASSRDPNEQFF.

CDR3 region: CASSLSPSYEQYF. In nucleotides, the CDR3 is TGTGCCAGCAGCTTGAGTCCTTCCTACGAGCAGTACTTC. V and J are TRBV7-6 and TRBJ2-7; no reliable D call. Trimming removed 3 bases from V and 1 base from J, with 7 bases in between. The CDR3 sequence is 13 residues long. Germline assignment: CDR1 SGHVS and CDR2 FNYEAQ. The whole variable domain, remainder taken from reference TRBV7-6 and TRBJ2-7, is GAGVSQSPRYKVTKRGQDVALRCDPISGHVSLYWYRQALGQGPEFLTYFNYEAQQDKSGLPNDRFSAERPEGSISTLTIQRTEQRDSAMYRCASSLSPSYEQYFGPGTRLTVT.

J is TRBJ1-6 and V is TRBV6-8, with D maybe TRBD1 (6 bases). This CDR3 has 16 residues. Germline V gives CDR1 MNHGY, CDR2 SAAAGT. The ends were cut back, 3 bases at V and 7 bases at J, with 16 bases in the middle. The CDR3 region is CASSYSLRGRNSPLHF. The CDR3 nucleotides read TGTGCCAGCAGTTATTCGCTCCGGGGGCGGAATTCACCCCTCCACTTT.

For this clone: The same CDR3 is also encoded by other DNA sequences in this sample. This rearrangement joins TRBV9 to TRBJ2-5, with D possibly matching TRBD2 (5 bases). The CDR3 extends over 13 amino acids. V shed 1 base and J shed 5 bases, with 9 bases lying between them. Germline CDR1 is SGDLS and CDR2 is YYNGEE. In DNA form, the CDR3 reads TGTGCCAGCAGCGTAAATCCGGGGGAGACCCAGTACTTC. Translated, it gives CASSVNPGETQYF. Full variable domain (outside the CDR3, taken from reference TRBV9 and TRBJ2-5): DSGVTQTPKHLITATGQRVTLRCSPRSGDLSVYWYQQSLDQGLQFLIQYYNGEERAKGNILERFSAQQFPDLHSELNLSSLELGDSALYFCASSVNPGETQYFGPGTRLLVL.

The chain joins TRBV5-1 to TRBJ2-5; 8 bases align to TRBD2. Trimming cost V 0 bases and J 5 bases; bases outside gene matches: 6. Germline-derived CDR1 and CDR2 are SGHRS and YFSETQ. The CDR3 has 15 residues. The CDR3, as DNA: TGCGCCAGCAGCTTGGGCGGGGGGACCGGGGAGACCCAGTACTTC. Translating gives CASSLGGGTGETQYF.

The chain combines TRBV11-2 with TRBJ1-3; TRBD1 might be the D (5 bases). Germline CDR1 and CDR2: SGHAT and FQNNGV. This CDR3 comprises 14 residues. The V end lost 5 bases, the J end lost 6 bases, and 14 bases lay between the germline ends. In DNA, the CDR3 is TGTGCCAGCAGCGCCCGGGACGGAAAAAACACCATATATTTT. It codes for CASSARDGKNTIYF.

The CDR3 DNA reads TGTGCCAGCAGCTTGGGGAACAGGGGGCCAGAAGCCCTCCACTTT. It yields the protein CASSLGNRGPEALHF. The chain has TRBV5-5 and TRBJ1-6; 9 bases line up with TRBD1. The V and J ends lost 0 bases and 14 bases, in that order; junction bases with no gene match: 9. This CDR3 is 15 amino acids long. In germline, CDR1 is SGHKS, CDR2 YYEKEE (reference sequence).

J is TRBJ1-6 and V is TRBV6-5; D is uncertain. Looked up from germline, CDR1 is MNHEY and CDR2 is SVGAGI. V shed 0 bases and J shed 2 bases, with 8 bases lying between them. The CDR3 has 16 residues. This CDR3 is CASSYSFPAYNSPLHF. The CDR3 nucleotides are TGTGCCAGCAGTTACTCGTTCCCAGCCTATAATTCACCCCTCCACTTT.

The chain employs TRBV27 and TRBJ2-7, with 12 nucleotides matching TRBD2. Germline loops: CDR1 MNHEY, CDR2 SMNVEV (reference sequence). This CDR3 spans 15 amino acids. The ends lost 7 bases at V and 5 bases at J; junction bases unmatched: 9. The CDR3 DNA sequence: TGTGCCAGCATGATCGGGACTAGCGGGCTGAACGAGCAGTACTTC. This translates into CASMIGTSGLNEQYF.

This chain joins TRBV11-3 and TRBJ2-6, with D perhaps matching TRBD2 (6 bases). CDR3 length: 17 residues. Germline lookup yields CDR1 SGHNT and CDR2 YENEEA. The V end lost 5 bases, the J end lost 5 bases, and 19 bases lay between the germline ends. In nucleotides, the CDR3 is TGTGCCAGCAGCGTACTAGCTCGACAAAGTCGGGCCAACGTCCTGACTTTC. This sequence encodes CASSVLARQSRANVLTF.